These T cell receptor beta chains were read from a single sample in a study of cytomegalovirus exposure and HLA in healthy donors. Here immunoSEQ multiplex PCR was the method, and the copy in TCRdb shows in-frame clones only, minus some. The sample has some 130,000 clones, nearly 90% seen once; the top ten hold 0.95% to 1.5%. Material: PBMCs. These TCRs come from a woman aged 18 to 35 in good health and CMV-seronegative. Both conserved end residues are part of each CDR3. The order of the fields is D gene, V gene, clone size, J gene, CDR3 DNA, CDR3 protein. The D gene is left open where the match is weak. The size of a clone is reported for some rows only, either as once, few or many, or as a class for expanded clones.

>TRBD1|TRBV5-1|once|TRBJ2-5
TGCGCCAGCAGCCCGCTGACAGGGGTAGAGACCCAGTACTTC
CASSPLTGVETQYF
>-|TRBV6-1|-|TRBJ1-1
TGTGCCAGCAGCCCCCAGGGTGGTACTGAAGCTTTCTTT
CASSPQGGTEAFF
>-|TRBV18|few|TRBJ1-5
TGTGCCAGCTCACCAATGACAGCAGCAGGTCAGCCCCAGCATTTT
CASSPMTAAGQPQHF
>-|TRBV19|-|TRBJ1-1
TGTGCCAGTAGTACCCTACAAAGGGGCACTGAAGCTTTCTTT
CASSTLQRGTEAFF
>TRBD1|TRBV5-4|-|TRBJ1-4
TGTGCCAGCAGTCTGGGACAGGAACGGCAACTGTTTTTT
CASSLGQERQLFF
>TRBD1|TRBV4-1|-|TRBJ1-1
TGCGCCAGCAGGGACCTGGGCCAAGACAGGGGGGCTTTCTTT
CASRDLGQDRGAFF
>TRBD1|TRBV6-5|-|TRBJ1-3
TGTGCCAGCAGCACGTACGGACAGGGAGGAAACACCATATATTTT
CASSTYGQGGNTIYF
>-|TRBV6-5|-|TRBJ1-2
TGTGCCACGCAACCCTATTTGAGCTATGGCTACACCTTC
CATQPYLSYGYTF
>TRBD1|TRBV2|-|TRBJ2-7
TGTGCCAGCAGGATCGGACAGGGGAACTACGAGCAGTACTTC
CASRIGQGNYEQYF
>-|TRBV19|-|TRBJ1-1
TGTGCCAGTAGTAACGCGGGCCTCGGAGCGAGGCCTGAAGCTTTCTTT
CASSNAGLGARPEAFF
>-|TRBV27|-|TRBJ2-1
TGTGCCAGCAGTTTATCTTTTCGTGTTTGGGGTGTAGCGAATGAGCAGTTCTTC
CASSLSFRVWGVANEQFF
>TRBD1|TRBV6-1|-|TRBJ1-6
TGTGCCAGCAGTAAAGGACAGGGCTTTCATAATTCACCCCTCCACTTT
CASSKGQGFHNSPLHF
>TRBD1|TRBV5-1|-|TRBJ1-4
TGCGCCAGCAGTGGACAGGGCGAAAAACTGTTTTTT
CASSGQGEKLFF
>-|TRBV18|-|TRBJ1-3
TGTGCCAGCTCGCACAGGGCACCTGGAAACACCATATATTTT
CASSHRAPGNTIYF
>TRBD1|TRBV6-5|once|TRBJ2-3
TGTGCCAGCAGTTACTGGACAGGGAGAGTGGGAGATACGCAGTATTTT
CASSYWTGRVGDTQYF
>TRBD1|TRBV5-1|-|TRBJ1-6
TGCGCCAGCTCGGGGGACAGCCTGGATTCACCCCTCCACTTT
CASSGDSLDSPLHF
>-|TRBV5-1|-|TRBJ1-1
TGCGCCAGCAGCTTGGGGGGCGGATACACTGAAGCTTTCTTT
CASSLGGGYTEAFF
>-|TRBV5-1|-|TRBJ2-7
TGCGCCAGCAGCGACCCGGGACAAGTCTACGAGCAGTACTTC
CASSDPGQVYEQYF
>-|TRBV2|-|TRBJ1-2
TGTGCCAGCAGTGAATTACACCAATCTAACTATGGCTACACCTTC
CASSELHQSNYGYTF
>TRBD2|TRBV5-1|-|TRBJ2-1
TGCGCCAGCAGCCCTAGCGGGGTTTACTACAATGAGCAGTTCTTC
CASSPSGVYYNEQFF
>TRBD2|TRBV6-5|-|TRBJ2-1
TGTGCCAGCAGTTACCAAAGCGGGGGGGAATCAGAGCAGTTCTTC
CASSYQSGGESEQFF
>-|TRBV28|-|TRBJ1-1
TGTGCCAGCAGTTTATCCGGGGGGCTTGGTGAAGCTTTCTTT
CASSLSGGLGEAFF
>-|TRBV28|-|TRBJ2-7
TGTGCCAGCAGTTTCCAGAACTACGAGCAGTACTTC
CASSFQNYEQYF
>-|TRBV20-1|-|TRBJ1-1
TGCAGTGCTAGGGGGGGGCCCATTGCTTTCTTT
CSARGGPIAFF
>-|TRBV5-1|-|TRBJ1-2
TGCGCCAGCAGCTTGTCCAGGGCCTATGGCTACACCTTC
CASSLSRAYGYTF
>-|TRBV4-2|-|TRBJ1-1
TGTGCCAGCAGCCAAGAGACAGTCGGGGGTTATACTGAAGCTTTCTTT
CASSQETVGGYTEAFF
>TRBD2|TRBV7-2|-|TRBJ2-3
TGTGCCAGCAGCCCATTGGGGGGGGAGTACACAGATACGCAGTATTTT
CASSPLGGEYTDTQYF
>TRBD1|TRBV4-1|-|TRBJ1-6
TGCGCCAGCAGCACGACAGGGTGGAATTCACCCCTCCACTTT
CASSTTGWNSPLHF
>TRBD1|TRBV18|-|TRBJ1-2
TGTGCCAGCTCACCAGGGGACAGCCATAACTATGGCTACACCTTC
CASSPGDSHNYGYTF
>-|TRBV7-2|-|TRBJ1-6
TGTGCCAGCAGCTTAGTAGCTGATTCACCCCTCCACTTT
CASSLVADSPLHF
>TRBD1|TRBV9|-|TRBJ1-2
TGTGCCAGCACCCCGAATAACCCGGGACAGCTCGATGGCTACACCTTC
CASTPNNPGQLDGYTF
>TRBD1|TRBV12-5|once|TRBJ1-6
TGTGCTAGTGGCCTAACAGGGGGGAATTCACCCCTCCACTTT
CASGLTGGNSPLHF
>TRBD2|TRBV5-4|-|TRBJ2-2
TGTGCCAGCAGCTTTCGCACTAGCGGGAACACCGGGGAGCTGTTTTTT
CASSFRTSGNTGELFF
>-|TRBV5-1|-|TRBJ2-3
TGCGCCAGCAGCTTGTCCGCGGGGGCTAGCACAGATACGCAGTATTTT
CASSLSAGASTDTQYF
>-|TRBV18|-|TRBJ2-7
TGTGCCAGCTCACCACCGAGCAATGGGGCTCAACAGTACTTC
CASSPPSNGAQQYF
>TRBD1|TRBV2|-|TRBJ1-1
TGTGCCAGCAGTGATGATACAGGGGAGAACACTGAAGCTTTCTTT
CASSDDTGENTEAFF
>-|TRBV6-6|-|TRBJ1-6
TGTGCCAGCACCCTACCCGCAGGAACAGTCGGTTCACCCCTCCACTTT
CASTLPAGTVGSPLHF
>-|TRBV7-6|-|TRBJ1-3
TGTGCCAGCAGCCTATACTCTGGAAACACCATATATTTT
CASSLYSGNTIYF
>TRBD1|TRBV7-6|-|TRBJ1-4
TGTGCCAGCAGCTCGATCGGGACAGAAGAAGAAAAACTGTTTTTT
CASSSIGTEEEKLFF
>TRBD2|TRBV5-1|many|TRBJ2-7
TGCGCCAGCAGCCTGAGCGGGGGGAGCTCCTACGAGCAGTACTTC
CASSLSGGSSYEQYF
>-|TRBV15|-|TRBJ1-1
TGTGCCACCAGCCGCAGGGCCACACTGAACACTGAAGCTTTCTTT
CATSRRATLNTEAFF